The text below deals with one T cell receptor (beta chain). In the original workflow: Estimated nucleated cell counts came from reference gene primer amplification. The protocol was immunoSEQ multiplex PCR, while the TCRdb copy is restricted to in-frame clones and leaves out a portion. V and J calls and clone size are copied from that table; D and trimming were computed from the DNA. This table holds approximately 210,000 clones, approximately 81% found once. The data belong to a study of blood T cell repertoires in COVID-19. Study information: Spain, Italy and the United States supplied samples that represented acute and convalescent COVID-19. PBMCs, B-cell-depleted T cells, or T cells provided the cDNA or gDNA that made up the material.

The CDR3 covers 14 residues. Germline values: CDR1 SGHNT, CDR2 YYREEE (reference sequence). V dropped 4 bases and J dropped 5 bases, with 10 bases sitting between them. Sequenced input: peripheral blood. This chain connects TRBV5-4 to TRBJ1-6; tentatively, D is TRBD1 (5 bases). The TCR sequence derives from a woman older than 75 with acute or convalescent COVID-19. CDR3 nucleotides: TGTGCCAGCAGCCACGACAGAGATAATTCACCCCTCCACTTT. Residues: CASSHDRDNSPLHF.